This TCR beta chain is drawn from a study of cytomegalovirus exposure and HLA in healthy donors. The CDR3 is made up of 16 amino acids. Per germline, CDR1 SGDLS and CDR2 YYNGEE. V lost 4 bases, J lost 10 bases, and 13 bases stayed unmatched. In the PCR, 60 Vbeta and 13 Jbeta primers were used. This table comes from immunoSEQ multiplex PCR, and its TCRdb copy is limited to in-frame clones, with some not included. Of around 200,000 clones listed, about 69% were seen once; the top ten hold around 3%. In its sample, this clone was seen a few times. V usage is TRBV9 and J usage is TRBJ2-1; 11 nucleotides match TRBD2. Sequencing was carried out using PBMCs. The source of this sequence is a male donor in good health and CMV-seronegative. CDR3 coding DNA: TGTGCCAGCAGCCTCGAGGGACTAGCGGAAAACGACGAGCAGTTCTTC. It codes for CASSLEGLAENDEQFF.